The subject of this entry is one T cell receptor beta chain. Assay execution proceeded at the deep level. Assay: immunoSEQ multiplex PCR; the TCRdb copy retains only in-frame clones and omits some. The sample has about 1.1 million clones; around 78% are singletons. Trimming left V 4 bases short and J 7 bases short, with 22 bases between. Germline V gene lookup returns CDR1 SGHVS and CDR2 FQNEAQ. This CDR3 spans 16 amino acids. The sample originates from a study of shared clonotypes between healthy human individuals. Adults of Caucasian background living in Nashville, Tennessee made up all donors. This chain joins TRBV7-8 and TRBJ1-1; TRBD1 is a possible D gene (6 bases). The sequence derives from a man younger than 30 in good health. Some clones in this sample may be carry-over from other donors' samples. The sample consisted of memory CD4+ T cells from PBMCs. The subset here: CD45RA-negative fraction. CDR3 region: CASSYRGLGGRGEAFF. The CDR3 DNA reads TGTGCCAGCAGCTACCGCGGGCTTGGGGGCAGGGGTGAAGCTTTCTTT.